This TCR beta chain was documented in a study of TIL therapy for anti-PD-1-resistant metastatic lung cancer. Study-level findings and limits: Patients were highly selected, enriched for treatment-naive, never-smoker and oncogene-addicted cases.

This was the immunoSEQ v3 assay. Here immunoSEQ multiplex PCR was the method, and the copy in TCRdb shows in-frame clones only, minus some. The sample lists about 57,000 clones, 65% to 80% seen once, with about 5% in the top ten. Comments on this clone: Its antigen remains unknown.

Germline V gene data show CDR1 as SGHRS and CDR2 as YFSETQ. The CDR3 sequence is 15 residues long. The junction had 1 base not matched to a gene; V was cut back by 0 bases and J by 4 bases. Time point here: pre-treatment sample, taken before nivolumab and TIL therapy. This chain uses TRBV5-1 with TRBJ2-3; TRBD1 matches at 11 bases. The sample in question was blood, obtained at baseline. This receptor was taken from a woman aged 30-79 years with non-small cell lung cancer. This CDR3 reads CASSLAGQGADTQYF. As DNA, the CDR3 is TGCGCCAGCAGCTTGGCGGGACAGGGGGCAGATACGCAGTATTTT.